This TCR beta chain was observed in a study of Ad26.COV2.S vaccination and SARS-CoV-2 variants. In regard to this clone: Its target is not known.

This CDR3 spans 16 amino acids. V lost 3 bases, J lost 6 bases, and 10 bases stayed unmatched. The germline CDR1 and CDR2 sequences are SEHNR and FQNEAQ (reference sequence). The treatment here: 15 to 20 received Ad26.COV2.S at low or high dose, single or two shots; roughly 5 received placebo; per-sample allocation not given. Day 63 after the first injection of vaccine or placebo was the sampling time. Study-wide results and limits: TCR breadth and depth estimates may have understated total T cell responses.

The table came from immunoSEQ multiplex PCR; TCRdb's copy has only in-frame clones and leaves some out. The sample contains some 410,000 clones, around 92% of which appear only once. The chain is built from TRBV7-9 and TRBJ2-1; 8 bases are a match to TRBD1. This material consisted of peripheral blood, taken in a trial of Ad26.COV2.S vaccine versus placebo. This sequence originates from a person between 18 and 65 years old who received the Ad26.COV2.S COVID-19 vaccine or a placebo. The chain's CDR3 is CASSLDRVGLINEQFF. In DNA form, the CDR3 reads TGTGCCAGCAGCTTGGACAGGGTGGGTTTGATCAATGAGCAGTTCTTC.